This passage covers 30 T cell receptor beta chains from one sample sequenced in a study of shared clonotypes between healthy human individuals. Terminally differentiated effector memory CD45RA+ cells were left out of the naive CD8 fraction, which was CD45RO-negative and positively selected for CCR7. TCRdb's copy holds only in-frame clones and misses some; the assay was immunoSEQ multiplex PCR. The repertoire has roughly 2.1 million clones, 85% to 95% of them found once; the top ten carry approximately 1.7%. The sequencing sample was made of naive CD8+ T cells from PBMCs. These receptors came from a man aged 18-30 years in good health. Some clones in this sample may be carry-over from other donors' samples.

With regard to this clone: The same CDR3 arises from other DNA sequences in this sample as well. The rearrangement joins TRBV19 to TRBJ2-7; the match to TRBD1 covers 8 bases. V was pared by 5 bases and J by 1 base, with 4 bases of the junction left unmatched. The CDR3 length is 14 residues. Looked up from germline, CDR1 is LNHDA and CDR2 is SQIVND (reference sequence). CDR3 in DNA: TGTGCCAGTAGTGTCCGGGACAGGTCCTACGAGCAGTACTTC. This gives the protein CASSVRDRSYEQYF.

A note on this clone: This CDR3 is also generated by other DNA sequences in the sample. The rearrangement links TRBV7-9 to TRBJ2-1; D gene uncertain. Germline CDR1 SEHNR, CDR2 FQNEAQ (reference sequence). This CDR3 is 12 amino acids long. V was trimmed by 1 base and J by 4 bases, leaving 2 bases between them. Here the CDR3 DNA reads TGTGCCAGCAGCTTAGGGTACAATGAGCAGTTCTTC. It codes for CASSLGYNEQFF.

The chain combines TRBV13 with TRBJ2-1; D uncertain. This CDR3 comprises 12 residues. Germline V gene lookup returns CDR1 PRHDT and CDR2 FYEKMQ (reference sequence). Trimming took 3 bases from V and 10 from J, leaving 10 bases between them. CDR3: CASSFWRREQFF. The CDR3 coding sequence is TGTGCCAGCAGCTTTTGGAGACGAGAGCAGTTCTTC.

This rearrangement joins TRBV7-9 to TRBJ2-3; the match to TRBD2 covers 9 bases. Germline V gene sequence: CDR1 SEHNR, CDR2 FQNEAQ (reference sequence). This CDR3 is built from 16 residues. Trimming cost V 2 bases and J 2 bases; bases outside gene matches: 5. CDR3 bases: TGTGCCAGCAGCTTAAGTGGCGGGAGGGCCACAGATACGCAGTATTTT. Translation gives CASSLSGGRATDTQYF. Full variable domain (rest looked up from reference TRBV7-9 and TRBJ2-3): DTGVSQNPRHKITKRGQNVTFRCDPISEHNRLYWYRQTLGQGPEFLTYFQNEAQLEKSRLLSDRFSAERPKGSFSTLEIQRTEQGDSAMYLCASSLSGGRATDTQYFGPGTRLTVL.

The chain combines TRBV19 with TRBJ2-1; tentatively, D is TRBD2 (5 bases). V was pared by 5 bases and J by 6 bases, with 11 bases between. The germline CDR1 and CDR2 sequences are LNHDA and SQIVND (reference sequence). The length of the CDR3 is 13 residues. The DNA for the CDR3 is TGTGCCAGTAGTGCCCGACTACCCAATGAGCAGTTCTTC. It yields the protein CASSARLPNEQFF.

In this sample, this clone turned up a few times. J is TRBJ2-5 and V is TRBV27; TRBD1 agrees at 7 bases. There are 15 residues in the CDR3. The junction had 6 bases not matched to a gene; V was cut back by 0 bases and J by 5 bases. Germline values: CDR1 MNHEY, CDR2 SMNVEV (reference sequence). The CDR3 loop reads CASSLSTGVGETQYF. CDR3 coding DNA: TGTGCCAGCAGTTTATCCACAGGGGTTGGCGAGACCCAGTACTTC.

This chain joins TRBV28 and TRBJ1-1; D is ambiguous. Per the germline V gene, CDR1 is MDHEN and CDR2 is SYDVKM. The CDR3 sequence is 13 residues long. The V end was cut by 6 bases, the J end by 5 bases, with 13 bases between. CDR3 loop: CASRLYVGTEAFF. Here the CDR3 DNA reads TGTGCCAGCAGGTTGTACGTGGGGACTGAAGCTTTCTTT.

The rearrangement links TRBV7-6 to TRBJ1-1, with D possibly being TRBD1 (5 bases). With 1 base removed from V and 11 bases from J, the gap between germline ends came to 23 bases. The CDR3 totals 16 residues. Germline-derived CDR1 and CDR2 are SGHVS and FNYEAQ. CDR3 residues: CASSLVSWGKEEEAFF. The CDR3 bases are TGTGCCAGCAGCTTAGTTTCCTGGGGGAAGGAGGAAGAGGCTTTCTTT.

The chain is built from TRBV9 and TRBJ2-2; D may correspond to TRBD1 or TRBD2 (5 bases each). V dropped 4 bases and J dropped 3 bases, with 10 bases sitting between them. CDR1 is SGDLS, CDR2 YYNGEE, per germline. There are 14 residues in the CDR3. The CDR3 sequence is CASSIGTDTGELFF. The CDR3 DNA is TGTGCCAGCAGCATCGGGACGGACACCGGGGAGCTGTTTTTT.

The rearrangement joins TRBV28 to TRBJ1-5, with D unclear. Trimming stripped 1 base from V and 0 bases from J, with 7 bases between. Per germline, CDR1 MDHEN and CDR2 SYDVKM. CDR3 length: 15 residues. CDR3 coding DNA: TGTGCCAGCAGTTTATCGGGAGCTAGCAATCAGCCCCAGCATTTT. This translates into CASSLSGASNQPQHF.

The rearrangement links TRBV30 to TRBJ1-3, with D perhaps TRBD1 (6 bases). This CDR3 spans 14 amino acids. V was trimmed by 2 bases and J by 0 bases, leaving 8 bases between them. CDR1 is GTSNPN and CDR2 is SVGIG in the germline V gene (reference sequence). The DNA for the CDR3 is TGTGCCTGGAGTAAGGGGGACTCTGGAAACACCATATATTTT. Its protein product is CAWSKGDSGNTIYF.

The CDR3 protein is CASILDPADGNEQFF. The DNA for the CDR3 is TGTGCCAGTATCCTCGACCCAGCGGACGGTAATGAGCAGTTCTTC. The genes are TRBV5-8 and TRBJ2-1; maybe TRBD2 (5 bases). The CDR3 loop spans 15 amino acids. Trimming pared 8 bases from V and 7 bases from J, leaving 22 bases between. CDR1 and CDR2 from the germline V gene are SGHTS and YDEGEE.

This clone was recorded once. CDR3 DNA: TGTGCCAGCAGCCCCAGGGTGAACACTGAAGCTTTCTTT. This codes for CASSPRVNTEAFF. The chain couples TRBV7-8 to TRBJ1-1; tentative D call: TRBD1 (5 bases). This CDR3 has 13 residues. Germline V gene data show CDR1 as SGHVS and CDR2 as FQNEAQ. Trimming removed 5 bases at V and 0 bases at J, with 7 bases between.

This clone was seen a handful of times. The chain is built from TRBV9 and TRBJ1-1; 10 bases match TRBD1. Trimming cost V 0 bases and J 7 bases; bases outside gene matches: 6. This CDR3 comprises 15 residues. Germline loops: CDR1 SGDLS, CDR2 YYNGEE. The CDR3: CASSVDGQGGNEAFF. CDR3 nucleotides: TGTGCCAGCAGCGTAGATGGACAGGGGGGAAATGAAGCTTTCTTT. The full variable domain, rest sourced from reference TRBV9 and TRBJ1-1, is DSGVTQTPKHLITATGQRVTLRCSPRSGDLSVYWYQQSLDQGLQFLIQYYNGEERAKGNILERFSAQQFPDLHSELNLSSLELGDSALYFCASSVDGQGGNEAFFGQGTRLTVV.

V usage is TRBV10-2 and J usage is TRBJ2-7; 11 bases are a match to TRBD2. The CDR3 is 14 residues long. The germline V gene has CDR1 WSHSY and CDR2 SAAADI. The J segment lost 1 base and the V segment lost 7 bases, leaving 3 bases of the junction unmatched. Here the CDR3 DNA reads TGCGCCAGCACCCTAGCGGGAGGTTCCTACGAGCAGTACTTC. Protein product: CASTLAGGSYEQYF.

The J gene is TRBJ1-5, the V gene TRBV4-3; D possibly corresponds to TRBD1 (6 bases). Deletions cut 0 bases from V and 2 bases from J, with 8 bases between. Germline loops: CDR1 LGHNA, CDR2 YSLEER. The CDR3 is made up of 15 amino acids. The CDR3 region has the DNA TGCGCCAGCAGCCAAGATTACAGGGGCAATCAGCCCCAGCATTTT. It codes for CASSQDYRGNQPQHF.

V usage is TRBV29-1 and J usage is TRBJ2-5; D remains ambiguous. The germline CDR1 and CDR2 sequences are SQVTM and ANQGSEA. The CDR3 spans 13 residues. V was pared by 8 bases and J by 0 bases, with 13 bases between. CDR3 in DNA: TGCAGCCCCTTGACGGTGTACCAAGAGACCCAGTACTTC. Amino acids: CSPLTVYQETQYF.

The chain links TRBV29-1 to TRBJ1-2; 10 nucleotides agree with TRBD1. The length of the CDR3 is 13 residues. Trimming removed 7 bases from V and 10 bases from J; junction bases left unmatched: 12. Germline CDR1 and CDR2: SQVTM and ANQGSEA. CDR3 sequence reads: CSAEGTGAQHYTF. DNA for the CDR3: TGCAGCGCCGAGGGGACAGGGGCGCAACACTACACCTTC.

J is TRBJ2-7 and V is TRBV7-2, with TRBD2 as a possible D gene (6 bases). This CDR3 is 14 amino acids long. V lost 5 bases and J 4 bases, leaving 15 bases between the germline ends. CDR1 SGHTA and CDR2 FQGNSA come from the germline V gene. Here the CDR3 reads CASSPGLGLYEQYF. The CDR3 DNA reads TGTGCCAGCAGCCCCGGGCTAGGACTATACGAGCAGTACTTC. The whole variable domain, filled in from reference TRBV7-2 and TRBJ2-7, reads GAGVSQSPSNKVTEKGKDVELRCDPISGHTALYWYRQSLGQGLEFLIYFQGNSAPDKSGLPSDRFSAERTGGSVSTLTIQRTQQEDSAVYLCASSPGLGLYEQYFGPGTRLTVT.

The sample holds a few counts of this clone. Other DNA sequences in this specimen translate into the identical CDR3. The chain combines TRBV19 with TRBJ1-1; 8 bases fit TRBD1. The germline V gene has CDR1 LNHDA and CDR2 SQIVND (reference sequence). The CDR3 runs 15 residues. Trimming at V came to 3 bases and at J to 5 bases, leaving 8 bases not matched to a gene. For the CDR3, the DNA is TGTGCCAGTAGTATCCTTGGACAGGGTCGGACTGAAGCTTTCTTT. It codes for CASSILGQGRTEAFF.

The chain has TRBV7-3 and TRBJ2-1, with D unresolved. Trimming took off 4 bases at V and 0 bases at J, with 10 bases between the two ends. There are 15 residues in the CDR3. In germline, CDR1 is SGHTA, CDR2 FQGTGA. The CDR3 nucleotides are TGTGCCAGCAGCTGGGTTTCGTCCTCCTACAATGAGCAGTTCTTC. Protein product: CASSWVSSSYNEQFF.

The rearrangement joins TRBV7-6 to TRBJ2-2, with D possibly matching TRBD1 (5 bases). The germline V gene encodes CDR1 SGHVS and CDR2 FNYEAQ. V lost 5 bases and J 6 bases, leaving 7 bases between the germline ends. The CDR3 totals 12 residues. In nucleotides, the CDR3 is TGTGCCAGCAGCCCCAGGGCCGGGGAGCTGTTTTTT. Its protein product is CASSPRAGELFF.

This sequence joins TRBV9 and TRBJ2-3, with D unclear. The V and J ends lost 0 bases and 2 bases respectively, with 7 bases between them. Germline lookup yields CDR1 SGDLS and CDR2 YYNGEE. This CDR3 has 14 amino acids. CDR3 coding DNA: TGTGCCAGCAGCGTAGAGGGTTACACAGATACGCAGTATTTT. Translation: CASSVEGYTDTQYF.

The V gene is TRBV7-9, the J gene TRBJ1-2; TRBD1 aligns across 10 bases. The CDR3 consists of 15 residues. Per germline, CDR1 SEHNR and CDR2 FQNEAQ (reference sequence). The V segment lost 5 bases and the J segment 4 bases; nucleotides outside the gene matches: 7. The CDR3 reads CASSRAGQGGYGYTF. In DNA form, the CDR3 reads TGTGCCAGCAGCAGAGCAGGACAGGGGGGCTATGGCTACACCTTC.

V is TRBV11-2 and J is TRBJ2-3; D is uncertain. The CDR3 runs to 17 residues. Germline CDR1 and CDR2: SGHAT and FQNNGV. V was trimmed by 1 base and J by 7 bases, leaving 21 bases between them. CDR3 in amino acids: CASSLAVSVSPLYTQYF. The CDR3 nucleotides are TGTGCCAGCAGCTTAGCTGTATCCGTGTCCCCCCTGTATACGCAGTATTTT.

V and J are TRBV7-2 and TRBJ2-5; TRBD2 aligns across 9 bases. Matching the DNA end better, TRBJ2-7 makes the J call doubtful. The CDR3 contains 14 residues. Looked up from germline, CDR1 is SGHTA and CDR2 is FQGNSA. CDR3 sequence reads: CASSLAGGTDEQYF. The CDR3 region has the DNA TGTGCCAGCAGCCTTGCGGGGGGGACAGACGAGCAGTACTTC.

V and J are TRBV27 and TRBJ1-1, with a possible D match to TRBD1 (5 bases). CDR1 and CDR2 from the germline V gene are MNHEY and SMNVEV (reference sequence). V was clipped by 4 bases and J by 4 bases, with 13 bases between them. CDR3 length equals 14 residues. In nucleotides, the CDR3 is TGTGCCAGCAGTTGGGGGACCACAGGCACTGAAGCTTTCTTT. It yields the protein CASSWGTTGTEAFF.

As for this clone: The sample contains more than one DNA sequence encoding this CDR3. V usage is TRBV27 and J usage is TRBJ2-1, with TRBD2 identical over 11 bases. The length of the CDR3 is 14 residues. Germline lookup yields CDR1 MNHEY and CDR2 SMNVEV (reference sequence). J gave up 6 bases and V 5 bases, and 3 bases lay outside the gene matches. CDR3 sequence (DNA): TGTGCCAGCAGTCTCGGACTAGCGGGCAATGAGCAGTTCTTC. Translating it yields CASSLGLAGNEQFF.

A note on this clone: Other DNA sequences in the sample encode the same CDR3. The J gene is TRBJ2-2, the V gene TRBV9; TRBD1 might be the D (5 bases). Per germline, CDR1 SGDLS and CDR2 YYNGEE. V dropped 4 bases and J dropped 5 bases, with 9 bases sitting between them. The CDR3 has 13 amino acids. The CDR3 spells CASSQTGTGELFF. The CDR3 DNA reads as TGTGCCAGCAGCCAAACAGGAACCGGGGAGCTGTTTTTT.

As concerns this clone: Other nucleotide sequences from this sample produce the same CDR3. The chain combines TRBV27 with TRBJ2-1; D is unresolved. CDR1 and CDR2 (germline): MNHEY, SMNVEV (reference sequence). V lost 4 bases, J lost 0 bases, and 7 bases lay in between. The CDR3 has 14 residues. CDR3 in amino acids: CASSSVSSYNEQFF. The CDR3 DNA reads TGTGCCAGCAGTTCCGTCAGCTCCTACAATGAGCAGTTCTTC.